A single sample gave rise to the 18 T cell receptor beta chains below, sequenced in a study of OX40 agonist ivuxolimab in advanced cancers. Only in-frame clones appear in the TCRdb table, and some are missing; sequencing was by immunoSEQ multiplex PCR. The top ten hold 40% to 65% of the sample, which has under 60,000 clones, 75% to 90% seen once. This specimen consisted of CD4+ or CD8+ T cells sorted from blood, obtained in a trial of the OX40 agonist ivuxolimab. All receptors come from an adult with an advanced solid tumor such as melanoma, head and neck, liver or kidney cancer.

This clone was counted between two and nine times. The V and J genes are TRBV25-1 and TRBJ2-5; the D is unclear. Germline loops: CDR1 MGHDK, CDR2 SYGVNS. The CDR3 covers 12 residues. V was clipped by 4 bases and J by 0 bases, with 3 bases between them. The CDR3 coding sequence is TGTGCCAGCAGTGTCAACCAAGAGACCCAGTACTTC. Its translation: CASSVNQETQYF.

This chain uses TRBV30 with TRBJ2-3, with 7 bases fitting TRBD1. The CDR3 length is 11 residues. The trim removed 7 bases at V and 6 bases at J, leaving 4 bases unmatched. Germline-derived CDR1 and CDR2 are GTSNPN and SVGIG (reference sequence). The DNA for the CDR3 is TGTGCCTCTCAGGGGGTGGATACGCAGTATTTT. Translating it yields CASQGVDTQYF.

This chain uses TRBV7-9 with TRBJ2-7; possible D gene TRBD2, 6 bases. Trimming took off 4 bases at V and 0 bases at J, with 13 bases between the two ends. The CDR3 length is 15 residues. Germline CDR1 reads SEHNR; CDR2 reads FQNEAQ (reference sequence). The CDR3 sequence is CASSSLYGSSYEQYF. DNA of the CDR3: TGTGCCAGCAGCTCTCTTTACGGGAGCTCCTACGAGCAGTACTTC.

This clone was detected only a few times. The chain employs TRBV7-2 and TRBJ2-5, with D possibly TRBD1 on 6 matching bases. The CDR3 covers 14 residues. The V gene's germline CDR1 is SGHTA and CDR2 FQGNSA. Trimming removed 1 base from V and 5 bases from J, with 11 bases in between. In DNA form, the CDR3 reads TGTGCCAGCAGCTTAGTTGGGGGCACGGAGACCCAGTACTTC. Protein sequence: CASSLVGGTETQYF.

The chain has TRBV28 and TRBJ2-5; possibly TRBD2 for D (6 bases). V was pared by 6 bases and J by 4 bases, with 15 bases between. The germline CDR1 and CDR2 sequences are MDHEN and SYDVKM. The CDR3 has 14 residues. For the CDR3, the DNA is TGTGCCAGCAGCGCTGCTCGGGGACTAGAGACCCAGTACTTC. Protein: CASSAARGLETQYF.

CDR3 nucleotide sequence: TGTGCCAGCAGCTTAGATCTGGGGCGCATTGGCGAGCAGTACTTC. This codes for CASSLDLGRIGEQYF. The V call is TRBV7-2, the J call TRBJ2-7, with D perhaps matching TRBD1 (5 bases). V was pared by 1 base and J by 6 bases, with 16 bases between. Germline-derived CDR1 and CDR2 are SGHTA and FQGNSA. The CDR3 consists of 15 residues.

About this clone: The identical CDR3 is also encoded by other nucleotide sequences in the sample. The chain recombines TRBV4-1 with TRBJ1-1; D remains unclear. CDR1 is MGHRA, CDR2 YSYEKL, per germline. Deletions cut 0 bases from V and 0 bases from J, with 5 bases between. The CDR3 runs to 14 residues. This CDR3 reads CASSQESLNTEAFF. The CDR3 DNA is TGCGCCAGCAGCCAAGAGAGCCTGAACACTGAAGCTTTCTTT.

This chain uses TRBV2 with TRBJ2-3; no firm D call. The CDR3 consists of 12 residues. Germline CDR1 SNHLY, CDR2 FYNNEI. V lost 1 base to trimming and J lost 6 bases, with 5 bases between them. As DNA, the CDR3 is TGTGCCAGCAGTGAAGTGTCCGATACGCAGTATTTT. Amino acids: CASSEVSDTQYF. The full variable domain, with the rest looked up from reference TRBV2 and TRBJ2-3, is EPEVTQTPSHQVTQMGQEVILRCVPISNHLYFYWYRQILGQKVEFLVSFYNNEISEKSEIFDDQFSVERPDGSNFTLKIRSTKLEDSAMYFCASSEVSDTQYFGPGTRLTVL.

CDR3 sequence: CASSFSPGQGSYGYTF. CDR3 in DNA: TGTGCCAGCAGCTTTTCACCGGGACAGGGGTCCTATGGCTACACCTTC. V usage is TRBV11-1 and J usage is TRBJ1-2, with 10 bases that match TRBD1. Trimming took 3 bases from V and 4 from J; bases not matched to a gene: 8. CDR1 and CDR2 from the germline V gene are SGHAT and FQDESV (reference sequence). The CDR3 is made up of 16 amino acids.

The V and J genes are TRBV4-1 and TRBJ2-3; 8 bases match TRBD1. The CDR3 totals 19 residues. With V trimmed by 4 bases and J by 3 bases, 18 bases remained unmatched. In germline, CDR1 is MGHRA, CDR2 YSYEKL. The CDR3 reads CASSLEAPRTGSYTDTQYF. The CDR3, as DNA: TGCGCCAGCAGCCTAGAAGCTCCGAGGACAGGGTCTTATACAGATACGCAGTATTTT.

V usage is TRBV25-1 and J usage is TRBJ2-7, with 9 bases that match TRBD1. Germline V gives CDR1 MGHDK, CDR2 SYGVNS. The ends lost 10 bases at V and 7 bases at J; junction bases unmatched: 23. The CDR3 has 17 residues. CDR3: CATGGQGNSDPPWEQYF. The CDR3 region has the DNA TGTGCCACGGGGGGACAGGGAAACTCAGATCCACCTTGGGAGCAGTACTTC.

V and J are TRBV28 and TRBJ2-7; tentative D call: TRBD1 (6 bases). This CDR3 has 13 amino acids. V lost 4 bases and J 3 bases, leaving 10 bases between the germline ends. Germline V lookup: CDR1 MDHEN, CDR2 SYDVKM. CDR3 region: CASSYGRGYEQYF. The CDR3 DNA is TGTGCCAGCAGTTATGGCAGGGGCTACGAGCAGTACTTC.

This clone was seen a single time. This chain uses TRBV10-3 with TRBJ2-1, with D perhaps matching TRBD2 (7 bases). Trimming removed 4 bases from V and 7 bases from J, with 20 bases in between. The CDR3 has 16 residues. The germline gives CDR1 ENHRY, CDR2 SYGVKD. The CDR3 coding sequence is TGTGCCATCAGTGCATCGGAGGGGGGGCATAAAAATGAGCAGTTCTTC. It encodes CAISASEGGHKNEQFF.

This chain joins TRBV19 and TRBJ2-3; D not resolved. Germline lookup yields CDR1 LNHDA and CDR2 SQIVND (reference sequence). This CDR3 has 11 residues. V lost 4 bases to trimming and J lost 2 bases, with 1 base between them. Here the CDR3 DNA reads TGTGCCAGTAGTACCACAGATACGCAGTATTTT. Encoded protein: CASSTTDTQYF. The full variable domain, with the rest looked up from reference TRBV19 and TRBJ2-3, is DGGITQSPKYLFRKEGQNVTLSCEQNLNHDAMYWYRQDPGQGLRLIYYSQIVNDFQKGDIAEGYSVSREKKESFPLTVTSAQKNPTAFYLCASSTTDTQYFGPGTRLTVL.

This chain joins TRBV2 and TRBJ2-7; tentative D call: TRBD1 (6 bases). This CDR3 is built from 17 residues. Looked up from germline, CDR1 is SNHLY and CDR2 is FYNNEI. Trimming took off 4 bases at V and 5 bases at J, with 24 bases between the two ends. The CDR3 nucleotides are TGTGCCAGCAGTGCCACCACTACAGGGATCCGATCGGACGAGCAGTACTTC. This sequence encodes CASSATTTGIRSDEQYF. Full variable domain (missing parts from reference TRBV2 and TRBJ2-7): EPEVTQTPSHQVTQMGQEVILRCVPISNHLYFYWYRQILGQKVEFLVSFYNNEISEKSEIFDDQFSVERPDGSNFTLKIRSTKLEDSAMYFCASSATTTGIRSDEQYFGPGTRLTVT.

The chain combines TRBV29-1 with TRBJ2-1, with TRBD1 as a possible D gene (5 bases). The CDR3 extends over 13 amino acids. From germline, CDR1 is SQVTM and CDR2 ANQGSEA. With 0 bases removed from V and 4 bases from J, the gap between germline ends came to 7 bases. The CDR3 sequence is CSVEETAYNEQFF. The CDR3 region has the DNA TGCAGCGTTGAAGAGACAGCGTACAATGAGCAGTTCTTC.

J is TRBJ2-2 and V is TRBV6-5; 10 bases map to TRBD1. From germline, CDR1 is MNHEY and CDR2 SVGAGI. Losses at the gene ends were 6 bases for V and 4 bases for J; bases not matched to a gene: 5. The CDR3 is 15 residues long. Here the CDR3 DNA reads TGTGCCAGCAGCTCCGGGACAGGGGCCACCGGGGAGCTGTTTTTT. Protein: CASSSGTGATGELFF.

This clone was seen only once. The chain recombines TRBV27 with TRBJ2-7; the D is unclear. CDR1 is MNHEY and CDR2 is SMNVEV in the germline V gene (reference sequence). V was shortened by 1 base and J by 7 bases, with 17 bases between the two germline ends. The CDR3 totals 15 residues. DNA of the CDR3: TGTGCCAGCAGTTTATTCGGCAGCTCGTCCGTTGAGCAGTACTTC. It encodes CASSLFGSSSVEQYF.